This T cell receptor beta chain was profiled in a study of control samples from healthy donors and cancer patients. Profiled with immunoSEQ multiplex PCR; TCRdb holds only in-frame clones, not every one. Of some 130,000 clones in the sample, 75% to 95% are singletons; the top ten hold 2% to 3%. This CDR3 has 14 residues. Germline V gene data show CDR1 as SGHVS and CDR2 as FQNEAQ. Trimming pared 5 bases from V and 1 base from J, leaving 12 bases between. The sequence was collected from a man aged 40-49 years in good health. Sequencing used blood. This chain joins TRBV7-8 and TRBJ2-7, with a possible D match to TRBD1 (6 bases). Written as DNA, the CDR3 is TGTGCCAGCAGCACAGCCGGACAGTCCTACGAGCAGTACTTC. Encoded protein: CASSTAGQSYEQYF.